This T cell receptor (beta chain) was found in a study of brain T cells in children with intractable seizures. Overall study results and limits: Absence of clones before surgery may stem from lower sequencing depth. Patients' HCMV serostatus was unknown; virus specificity rests on CDR3 similarity alone.

The CDR3 runs to 14 residues. Deletions cut 0 bases from V and 6 bases from J, with 13 bases between. Germline loops: CDR1 SGHRS, CDR2 YFSETQ. Measured with immunoSEQ multiplex PCR; TCRdb has only the in-frame clones, and not every one. The sample holds about 120,000 clones; 85% to 95% are singletons and the top ten take 3.5% to 4%. The sequenced cases were selected for having the highest brain T cell transcript signatures. Details on this clone: The antigen is undetermined.

The clonotype comes from a boy younger than two with hemimegalencephaly and intractable seizures. The chain links TRBV5-1 to TRBJ2-7; a possible D gene is TRBD1 (6 bases). The sequencing here drew on peripheral blood, taken at surgery. In DNA, the CDR3 is TGCGCCAGCAGCTTGGTAGGACAGACTGCCGAGCAGTACTTC. Its protein product is CASSLVGQTAEQYF.